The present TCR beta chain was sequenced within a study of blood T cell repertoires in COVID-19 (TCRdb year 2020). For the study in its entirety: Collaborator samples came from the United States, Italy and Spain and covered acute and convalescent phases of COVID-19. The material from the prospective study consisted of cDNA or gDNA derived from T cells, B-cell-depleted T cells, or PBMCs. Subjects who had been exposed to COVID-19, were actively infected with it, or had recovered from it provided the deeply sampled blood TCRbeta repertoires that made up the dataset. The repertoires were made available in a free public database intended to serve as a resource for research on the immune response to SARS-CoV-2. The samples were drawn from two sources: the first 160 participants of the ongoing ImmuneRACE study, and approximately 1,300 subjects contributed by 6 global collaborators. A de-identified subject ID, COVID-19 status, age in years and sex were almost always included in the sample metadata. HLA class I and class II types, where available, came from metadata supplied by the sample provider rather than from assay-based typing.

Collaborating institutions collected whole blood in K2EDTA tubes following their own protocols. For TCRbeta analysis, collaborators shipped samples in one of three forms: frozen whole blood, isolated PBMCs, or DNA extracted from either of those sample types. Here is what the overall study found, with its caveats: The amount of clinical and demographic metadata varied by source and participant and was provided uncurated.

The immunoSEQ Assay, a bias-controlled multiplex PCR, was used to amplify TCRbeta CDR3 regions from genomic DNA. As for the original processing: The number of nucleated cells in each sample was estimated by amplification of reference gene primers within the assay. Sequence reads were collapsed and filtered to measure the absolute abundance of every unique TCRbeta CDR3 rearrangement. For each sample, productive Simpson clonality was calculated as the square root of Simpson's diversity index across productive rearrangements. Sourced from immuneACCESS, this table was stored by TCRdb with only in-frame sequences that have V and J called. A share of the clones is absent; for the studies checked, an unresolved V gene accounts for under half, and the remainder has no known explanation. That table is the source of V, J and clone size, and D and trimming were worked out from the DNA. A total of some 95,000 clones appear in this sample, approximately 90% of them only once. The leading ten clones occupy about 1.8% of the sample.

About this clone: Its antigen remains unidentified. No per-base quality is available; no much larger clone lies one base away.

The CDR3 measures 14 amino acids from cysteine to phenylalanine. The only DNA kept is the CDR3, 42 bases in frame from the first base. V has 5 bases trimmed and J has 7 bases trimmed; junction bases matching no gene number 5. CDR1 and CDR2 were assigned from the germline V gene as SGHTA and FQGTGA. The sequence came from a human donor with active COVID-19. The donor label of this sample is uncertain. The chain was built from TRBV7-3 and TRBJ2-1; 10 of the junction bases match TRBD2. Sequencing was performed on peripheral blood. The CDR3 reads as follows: CASSNGLAANEQFF. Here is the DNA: TGTGCCAGCAGCAACGGACTAGCGGCTAATGAGCAGTTCTTC.